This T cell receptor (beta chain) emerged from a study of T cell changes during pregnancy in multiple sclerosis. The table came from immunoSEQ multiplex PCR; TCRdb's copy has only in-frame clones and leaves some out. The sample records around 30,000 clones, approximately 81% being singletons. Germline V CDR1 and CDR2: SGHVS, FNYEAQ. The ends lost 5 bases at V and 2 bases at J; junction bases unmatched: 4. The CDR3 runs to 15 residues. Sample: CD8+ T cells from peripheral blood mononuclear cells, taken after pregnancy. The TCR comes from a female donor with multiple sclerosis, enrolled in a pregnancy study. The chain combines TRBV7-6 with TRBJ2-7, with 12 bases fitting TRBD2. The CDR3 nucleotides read TGTGCCAGCAGCCCCCCTAGCGGGGGGGCCTACGAGCAGTACTTC. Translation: CASSPPSGGAYEQYF.